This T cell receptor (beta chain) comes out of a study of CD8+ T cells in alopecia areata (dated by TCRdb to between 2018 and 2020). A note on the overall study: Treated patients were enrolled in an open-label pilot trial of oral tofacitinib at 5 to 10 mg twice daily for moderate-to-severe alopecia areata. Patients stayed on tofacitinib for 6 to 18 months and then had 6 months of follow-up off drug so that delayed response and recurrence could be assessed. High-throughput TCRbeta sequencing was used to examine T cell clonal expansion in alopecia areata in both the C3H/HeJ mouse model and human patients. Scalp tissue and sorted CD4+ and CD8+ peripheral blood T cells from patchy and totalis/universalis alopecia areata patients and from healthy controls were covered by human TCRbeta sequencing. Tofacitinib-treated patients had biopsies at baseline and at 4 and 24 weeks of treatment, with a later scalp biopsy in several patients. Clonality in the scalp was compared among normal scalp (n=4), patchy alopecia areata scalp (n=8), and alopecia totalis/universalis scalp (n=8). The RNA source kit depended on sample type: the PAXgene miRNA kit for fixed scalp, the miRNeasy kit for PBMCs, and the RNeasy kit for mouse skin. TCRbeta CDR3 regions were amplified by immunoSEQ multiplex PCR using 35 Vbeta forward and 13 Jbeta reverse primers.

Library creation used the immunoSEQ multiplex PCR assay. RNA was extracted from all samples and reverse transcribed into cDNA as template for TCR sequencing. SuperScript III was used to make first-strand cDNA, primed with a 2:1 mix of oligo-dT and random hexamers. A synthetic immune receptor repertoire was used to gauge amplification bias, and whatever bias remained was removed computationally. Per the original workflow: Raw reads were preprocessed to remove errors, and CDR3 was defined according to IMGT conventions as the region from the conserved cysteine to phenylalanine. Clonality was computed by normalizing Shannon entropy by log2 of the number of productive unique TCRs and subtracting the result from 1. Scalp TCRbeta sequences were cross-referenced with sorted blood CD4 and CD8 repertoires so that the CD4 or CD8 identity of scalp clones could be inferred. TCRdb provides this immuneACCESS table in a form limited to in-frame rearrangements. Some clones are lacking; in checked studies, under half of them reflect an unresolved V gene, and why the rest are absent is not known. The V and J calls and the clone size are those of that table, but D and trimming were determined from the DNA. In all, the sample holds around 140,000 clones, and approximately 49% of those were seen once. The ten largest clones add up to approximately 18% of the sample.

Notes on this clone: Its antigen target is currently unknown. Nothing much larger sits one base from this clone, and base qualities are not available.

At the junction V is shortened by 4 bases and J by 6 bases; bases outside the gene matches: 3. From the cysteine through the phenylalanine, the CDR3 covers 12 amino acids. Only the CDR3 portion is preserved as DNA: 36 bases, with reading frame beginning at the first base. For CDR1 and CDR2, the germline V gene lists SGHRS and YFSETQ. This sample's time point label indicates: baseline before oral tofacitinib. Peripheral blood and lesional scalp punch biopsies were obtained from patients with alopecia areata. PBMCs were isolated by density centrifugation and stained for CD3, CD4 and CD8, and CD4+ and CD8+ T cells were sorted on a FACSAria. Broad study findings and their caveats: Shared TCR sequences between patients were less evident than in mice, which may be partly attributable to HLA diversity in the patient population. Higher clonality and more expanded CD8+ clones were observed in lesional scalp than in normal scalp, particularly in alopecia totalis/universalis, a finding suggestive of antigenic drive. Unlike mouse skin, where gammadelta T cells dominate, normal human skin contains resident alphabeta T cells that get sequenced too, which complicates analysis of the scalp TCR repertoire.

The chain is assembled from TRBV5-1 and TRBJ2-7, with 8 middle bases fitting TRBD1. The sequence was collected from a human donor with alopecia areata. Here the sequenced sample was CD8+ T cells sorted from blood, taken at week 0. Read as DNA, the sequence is TGCGCCAGCAGCGGACAGGGCACCGAGCAGTACTTC. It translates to CASSGQGTEQYF.